The next 15 T cell receptor beta chains were all read from a single sample in a study of T cell repertoires in cytomegalovirus infection (dated by TCRdb to the late 2010s). These receptors have no identified antigens. The instrument given in TCRdb is Illumina HiSeq 1500. Using fastp at Q25 and MiXCR, TCRdb reprocessed the public reads and kept productive beta chains. CDR3 protein duplicates are merged, each entry listing the most common genes and DNA. Here the sample has approximately 600,000 distinct CDR3 sequences; 40% occur a single time. Clones ranked in the top ten supply 40% to 60% of the sample. The meaning of the sample's treatment or condition label: in vitro stimulation with specific CMV peptide epitopes to enrich CMV-specific T cells. The source material was cultured PBMCs, sampled from culture after CMV antigen stimulation. The receptor source for this set is a human donor in good health (CMV status not recorded). Some clones in this sample may be carry-over from other donors' samples.

This chain joins TRBV19 and TRBJ2-3; 8 nucleotides align to TRBD2. This CDR3 region has 14 residues. The germline gives CDR1 LNHDA, CDR2 SQIVND (reference sequence). The V and J ends lost 3 bases and 6 bases, in that order; junction bases with no gene match: 5. The CDR3 DNA reads as TGTGCCAGTAGTATGATTGCGGGAGGTGATACGCAGTATTTT. Its translation: CASSMIAGGDTQYF. Full variable domain (outside the CDR3, taken from reference TRBV19 and TRBJ2-3): DGGITQSPKYLFRKEGQNVTLSCEQNLNHDAMYWYRQDPGQGLRLIYYSQIVNDFQKGDIAEGYSVSREKKESFPLTVTSAQKNPTAFYLCASSMIAGGDTQYFGPGTRLTVL.

The chain uses TRBV7-2 and TRBJ1-5; D gene uncertain. This CDR3 has 15 residues. Per the germline V gene, CDR1 is SGHTA and CDR2 is FQGNSA. V was clipped by 3 bases and J by 5 bases, with 14 bases between them. As DNA, the CDR3 is TGTGCCAGCAGCTTTACGGGCCTCGCGGATCAGCCCCAGCATTTT. Residues: CASSFTGLADQPQHF.

V and J are TRBV12-3 or TRBV12-4 and TRBJ1-4; D uncertain. V lost 8 bases to trimming and J lost 7 bases, with 17 bases between them. The CDR3 spans 14 residues. The CDR3 coding sequence is TGTGCCAGCGGCGGGTCAGGAGGCGGTGAAAAACTGTTTTTT. This sequence encodes CASGGSGGGEKLFF.

This clonotype was seen a few times. This chain uses TRBV29-1 with TRBJ1-2; D is uncertain. CDR1 and CDR2 (germline): SQVTM, ANQGSEA. The CDR3 contains 12 residues. The V end lost 4 bases, the J end lost 6 bases, and 12 bases lay between the germline ends. The CDR3 reads CSVGGQAHGYTF. In DNA, the CDR3 is TGCAGCGTTGGAGGTCAGGCCCATGGCTACACCTTC.

The chain has TRBV15 and TRBJ2-1; D may be TRBD1 or TRBD2 (6 bases each). Germline lookup yields CDR1 LNHNV and CDR2 YYDKDF (reference sequence). The CDR3 totals 17 residues. V lost 2 bases and J lost 5, with 19 bases in between. In DNA, the CDR3 is TGTGCCACCAGCAGAAGTAGGGGGGTAGTGCGGAACAATGAGCAGTTCTTC. Its protein is CATSRSRGVVRNNEQFF.

The genes are TRBV20-1 and TRBJ2-7, with TRBD2 identical over 7 bases. Per the germline V gene, CDR1 is DFQATT and CDR2 is SNEGSKA (reference sequence). The CDR3 sequence is 14 residues long. J was trimmed by 2 bases and V by 1 base; bases with no gene match: 5. The CDR3 spells CSARVSGGTYEQYF. In DNA form, the CDR3 reads TGCAGTGCTAGAGTCTCCGGGGGGACCTACGAGCAGTACTTC.

The CDR3 spells CSARETTFKNIQYF. CDR3 nucleotides: TGCAGTGCTAGGGAGACAACCTTCAAAAACATTCAGTACTTC. The chain joins TRBV20-1 to TRBJ2-4; D ambiguous. Germline V gene sequence: CDR1 DFQATT, CDR2 SNEGSKA (reference sequence). Deletions cut 3 bases from V and 3 bases from J, with 12 bases between. The CDR3 has 14 residues.

This clonotype was detected many times. The chain recombines TRBV7-2 with TRBJ2-5; 7 positions match TRBD2. This CDR3 has 14 residues. Losses at the gene ends were 5 bases for V and 3 bases for J; bases not matched to a gene: 6. Germline CDR1 and CDR2: SGHTA and FQGNSA. This chain's CDR3 is CASSQGTTKETQYF. The DNA of the CDR3 is TGTGCCAGCAGCCAAGGGACTACTAAAGAGACCCAGTACTTC.

This rearrangement joins TRBV7-2 to TRBJ1-2; 9 bases agree with TRBD1. Germline V gene lookup returns CDR1 SGHTA and CDR2 FQGNSA. This CDR3 has 15 residues. The ends lost 1 base at V and 3 bases at J; junction bases unmatched: 3. The CDR3 region has the DNA TGTGCCAGCAGCTTAGGGGGGACAGGGTACTATGGCTACACCTTC. Its protein is CASSLGGTGYYGYTF.

CDR3 DNA sequence: TGTGCCAGCAGCTTAGCGGCTAGCGGGAGAGGAAACAATGAGCAGTTCTTC. This translates into CASSLAASGRGNNEQFF. The J gene is TRBJ2-1, the V gene TRBV7-2, with 10 bases identical to TRBD2. The CDR3 runs to 17 residues. The trim removed 0 bases at V and 5 bases at J, leaving 7 bases unmatched. From germline, CDR1 is SGHTA and CDR2 FQGNSA.

V gene TRBV12-3 or TRBV12-4 combines with J gene TRBJ1-5; D call uncertain. The CDR3 extends over 16 amino acids. Trimming took off 3 bases at V and 0 bases at J, with 12 bases between the two ends. The CDR3 DNA follows: TGTGCCAGCAGTTTTGAGACGGCGTATAGCAATCAGCCCCAGCATTTT. Translating it yields CASSFETAYSNQPQHF.

The sample holds a few counts of this clonotype. The rearrangement uses TRBV7-2 and TRBJ1-5; maybe TRBD1 (6 bases). CDR1 and CDR2 from the germline V gene are SGHTA and FQGNSA. The CDR3 length is 15 residues. Trimming removed 3 bases from V and 6 bases from J, with 15 bases in between. In DNA, the CDR3 is TGTGCCAGCAGCTTCCGGGCGGGGGGCGGTCAGCCCCAGCATTTT. As protein: CASSFRAGGGQPQHF.

This clonotype was counted a few times. The chain recombines TRBV11-2 with TRBJ2-5, with 9 bases identical to TRBD2. The V gene's germline CDR1 is SGHAT and CDR2 FQNNGV. This CDR3 region has 15 residues. Trimming cost V 2 bases and J 5 bases; bases outside gene matches: 6. The CDR3 DNA is TGTGCCAGCAGCTTAAGGCGGGGGGGAGGTGAGACCCAGTACTTC. Its translation: CASSLRRGGGETQYF.

This rearrangement joins TRBV3-1 to TRBJ1-5; 8 bases match TRBD1. Germline loops: CDR1 LGHDT, CDR2 YNNKEL (reference sequence). The CDR3 contains 12 residues. V lost 1 base, J lost 15 bases, and 5 bases stayed unmatched. In DNA, the CDR3 is TGTGCCAGCAGCCAAGGAGACAGGGGCCTGCATTTT. It codes for CASSQGDRGLHF.

V is TRBV25-1 and J is TRBJ2-3; 7 bases fit TRBD2. J was trimmed by 5 bases and V by 1 base; bases with no gene match: 15. The length of the CDR3 is 18 residues. Germline lookup yields CDR1 MGHDK and CDR2 SYGVNS. In DNA form, the CDR3 reads TGTGCCAGCAGTGAATTCTTGGGGCCTTGGGGGGAGGGAGATACGCAGTATTTT. Translating it yields CASSEFLGPWGEGDTQYF.